This T cell receptor (beta chain) was identified during a study of T cell repertoires in cytomegalovirus infection. The wider study: Selected CMV epitopes included recently identified HLA-C-restricted ones as well as well-studied HLA-B-restricted ones. Both CMV infection and a matching HLA type were indicated by public TCR beta signatures. General study findings and limits: Carriage of CMV together with the relevant HLA was identifiable through cumulative public TCR beta family frequency. HLA-C-restricted, CMV-specific TCR beta clonotypes were dominant ex vivo.

In the case of this clonotype: What it binds is not known.

TCRdb redid the calling of the reads with MiXCR, one entry per CDR3 protein. The sample has around 360,000 distinct CDR3 sequences; approximately 35% are singletons. Trimming took 5 bases from V and 10 from J; bases not matched to a gene: 4. The CDR3 length is 12 residues. Germline values: CDR1 MNHEY, CDR2 SVGEGT. The source material was cultured PBMCs, sampled from culture after CMV antigen stimulation. This TCR derives from a human donor in good health (CMV status not recorded). Some clones in this sample may be carry-over from other donors' samples. The rearrangement links TRBV6-2 or TRBV6-3 to TRBJ1-4; 7 bases map to TRBD1. The CDR3 bases are TGTGCCAGCAGTGACTACAGGGGAAAACTGTTTTTT. Translated, it gives CASSDYRGKLFF.